The subject of this entry is one T cell receptor (beta chain). Its antigen is unknown. Base qualities are not at hand, and no much larger clone is one base apart. This entry comes from a study of radiotherapy plus CTLA-4 blockade in lung cancer (dated by TCRdb to 2017 to 2018). Background for the entire study: Among enrolled patients, roughly 17% had an objective response and roughly 30% reached disease control.

Results and caveats for the whole study, not just this receptor: Increased serum interferon-beta after radiation, together with early dynamic changes in blood T cell clones, were reported to be the strongest predictors of response. TCR clones derived from tumors expanded in peripheral blood after treatment with radiotherapy and ipilimumab.

The germline V gene (reference sequence) gives CDR1 as SGHKS and CDR2 as YYEKEE. Cut back by 0 bases and 5 bases, the V and J ends lie 4 bases apart. There are 12 amino acids in the CDR3, from cysteine to phenylalanine inclusive. Kept here is only the CDR3 DNA, which spans 36 bases and is read in frame from base 1. The method was the immunoSEQ multiplex PCR assay. TCRdb limited this immuneACCESS table to in-frame rearrangements with V and J called. A share of clones is missing; checked studies link under half to unresolved V genes, and the rest is unexplained. The sample table contains 75,000 to 100,000 clones; only one count was recorded for 65% to 85% of them. Together, the top ten hold 2.5% to 3.5% of the sample. The study evaluated CTLA-4 blockade (ipilimumab) given together with focal radiation therapy in patients who had chemo-refractory metastatic non-small-cell lung cancer.

The sample consisted of peripheral blood, taken from a patient treated with radiotherapy plus ipilimumab. This sequence was found in a human donor with non-small cell lung cancer who had a partial response to radiotherapy plus ipilimumab. Some clones in this sample may be carry-over from other donors' samples. The chain is made from TRBV5-5 and TRBJ2-3; no D gene can be assigned with confidence. The CDR3 amino acid sequence is: CASSLDIDTQYF. The DNA sequence is as follows: TGTGCCAGCAGCTTGGATATAGATACGCAGTATTTT.